This passage covers 12 T cell receptor beta chains from one sample sequenced in a study of blood T cell repertoires in COVID-19. Assay: immunoSEQ multiplex PCR; the TCRdb copy retains only in-frame clones and omits some. The table includes about 380,000 clones, approximately 90% detected once. Sequencing used PBMCs or T cells enriched from blood (not recorded which). The receptors stem from a woman between 18 and 29 years old who had recovered from COVID-19.

The chain joins TRBV27 to TRBJ2-7; a possible D gene is TRBD1 (6 bases). V was pared by 6 bases and J by 6 bases, with 18 bases between. The germline gives CDR1 MNHEY, CDR2 SMNVEV (reference sequence). The CDR3 consists of 14 residues. The CDR3 bases are TGTGCCAGCAGGGGGGCCGGGGCTTACAGCGAGCAGTACTTC. Its translation: CASRGAGAYSEQYF.

This chain joins TRBV28 and TRBJ2-2; perhaps TRBD2 as D (6 bases). The CDR3 is 14 amino acids. Trimming cost V 6 bases and J 5 bases, with 13 bases left between them. The V gene's germline CDR1 is MDHEN and CDR2 SYDVKM. The CDR3 DNA sequence: TGTGCCAGCAGGAGGGAGGCTATAACCGGGGAGCTGTTTTTT. Protein sequence: CASRREAITGELFF.

The DNA for the CDR3 is TGCGCCAGCAGCCAAGAGGGGGCGGGGGTAGGCTGGGAGCAGTTCTTC. This encodes CASSQEGAGVGWEQFF. J is TRBJ2-1 and V is TRBV4-1; possibly TRBD2 for D (7 bases). Germline V CDR1 and CDR2: MGHRA, YSYEKL. The CDR3 length is 16 residues. V lost 0 bases, J lost 10 bases, and 19 bases lay in between.

V usage is TRBV30 and J usage is TRBJ2-7, with 8 positions matching TRBD1. The ends lost 0 bases at V and 4 bases at J; junction bases unmatched: 5. From germline, CDR1 is GTSNPN and CDR2 SVGIG (reference sequence). The CDR3 has 14 amino acids. In DNA, the CDR3 is TGTGCCTGGAGTGTGTCAGGGGGCATTTACGAGCAGTACTTC. Protein: CAWSVSGGIYEQYF.

The chain recombines TRBV3-1 (or the pseudogene TRBV3-2) with TRBJ2-1; 10 bases line up with TRBD2. Germline values: CDR1 LGHDT, CDR2 YNNKEL (reference sequence). The CDR3 covers 14 residues. After removal of 3 bases from V and 5 bases from J, the junction contained 1 base not matched to a gene. CDR3 nucleotides: TGTGCCAGCAGCCATCTAGCGGGGGACAATGAGCAGTTCTTC. This encodes CASSHLAGDNEQFF.

The CDR3 reads CASSHGQGYSYEQYF. In DNA, the CDR3 is TGCGCCAGCAGCCACGGACAGGGCTACTCCTACGAGCAGTACTTC. The J gene is TRBJ2-7, the V gene TRBV4-1; 8 bases match TRBD1. Germline loops: CDR1 MGHRA, CDR2 YSYEKL. V was pared by 3 bases and J by 0 bases, with 4 bases of the junction left unmatched. The CDR3 loop spans 15 amino acids.

The chain has TRBV18 and TRBJ1-1; D uncertain. Germline V gives CDR1 KGHSH, CDR2 LQKENI. Trimming left V 3 bases short and J 0 bases short, with 11 bases between. CDR3 length: 15 amino acids. The CDR3 bases are TGTGCCAGCTCACCGGCAGGATTGATGAACACTGAAGCTTTCTTT. This sequence encodes CASSPAGLMNTEAFF.

The chain joins TRBV28 to TRBJ2-7, with TRBD1 matching 10 bases. Germline lookup yields CDR1 MDHEN and CDR2 SYDVKM. CDR3 length: 14 amino acids. Germline trimming cut 5 bases from V and 4 bases from J; bases unmatched to any gene: 5. The CDR3 DNA follows: TGTGCCAGCAGTAACCGGGACAGGGGTTACGAGCAGTACTTC. Translated: CASSNRDRGYEQYF.

The genes are TRBV9 and TRBJ1-2; D call uncertain. The germline gives CDR1 SGDLS, CDR2 YYNGEE. V was trimmed by 3 bases and J by 8 bases, leaving 17 bases between them. The length of the CDR3 is 14 residues. The CDR3 region is CASSGSGSREGYTF. In DNA form, the CDR3 reads TGTGCCAGCAGCGGTTCCGGGTCCCGGGAAGGCTACACCTTC. Full variable domain (missing parts from reference TRBV9 and TRBJ1-2): DSGVTQTPKHLITATGQRVTLRCSPRSGDLSVYWYQQSLDQGLQFLIQYYNGEERAKGNILERFSAQQFPDLHSELNLSSLELGDSALYFCASSGSGSREGYTFGSGTRLTVV.

This clone was counted between two and nine times. The chain couples TRBV7-9 to TRBJ1-2; D gene ambiguous. The CDR3 extends over 13 amino acids. V was shortened by 3 bases and J by 4 bases, with 9 bases between the two germline ends. The V gene's germline CDR1 is SEHNR and CDR2 FQNEAQ (reference sequence). CDR3 sequence: CASSLEGGYGYTF. The CDR3 DNA reads TGTGCCAGCAGCTTGGAAGGAGGCTATGGCTACACCTTC.

This clone appeared once. This chain links TRBV19 with TRBJ2-1; maybe TRBD2 (6 bases). Germline V gene data show CDR1 as LNHDA and CDR2 as SQIVND (reference sequence). The CDR3 runs to 16 residues. Trimming took off 0 bases at V and 6 bases at J, with 15 bases between the two ends. The CDR3 nucleotides read TGTGCCAGTAGTATAGATCACCGGGGGAAGGGCAATGAGCAGTTCTTC. Encoded protein: CASSIDHRGKGNEQFF. The whole variable domain, remainder taken from reference TRBV19 and TRBJ2-1, is DGGITQSPKYLFRKEGQNVTLSCEQNLNHDAMYWYRQDPGQGLRLIYYSQIVNDFQKGDIAEGYSVSREKKESFPLTVTSAQKNPTAFYLCASSIDHRGKGNEQFFGPGTRLTVL.

The chain is built from TRBV30 and TRBJ1-2; D remains unclear. This CDR3 is 13 amino acids long. Trimming stripped 2 bases from V and 8 bases from J, with 15 bases between. Germline CDR1 is GTSNPN and CDR2 is SVGIG (reference sequence). The CDR3 protein is CAWSITGSGGYTF. The CDR3, as DNA: TGTGCCTGGAGTATTACGGGGTCTGGCGGCTACACCTTC.